These T cell receptor beta chains were read from a single sample in a study of T cells in Graves' hyperthyroidism and ophthalmopathy. A single record per CDR3 protein comes from TCRdb applying MiXCR to the multiplex PCR reads. The sample holds about 740,000 distinct CDR3 sequences, approximately 15% seen once. The specimen sequenced was blood. The receptors come from a woman aged 18-29 years with Graves' hyperthyroidism. Each CDR3 is given with its conserved first and last residue. D genes are given only for firm matches. Part of the rows lack a size; the others show once, few, many or a class for expanded clones.

j_gene: TRBJ2-7
v_gene: TRBV20-1
abundance: many
d_gene: NA
CDR3aa: CSAQEGPGRGHEQYF
CDR3nt: TGCAGTGCTCAAGAGGGGCCAGGGCGGGGCCACGAGCAGTACTTC

j_gene: TRBJ2-1
v_gene: TRBV20-1
abundance: many
d_gene: TRBD2
CDR3aa: CSARTPSGSLDEQFF
CDR3nt: TGCAGTGCTAGAACCCCTAGCGGGAGTTTAGATGAGCAGTTCTTC

j_gene: TRBJ2-3
v_gene: TRBV29-1
abundance: NA
d_gene: NA
CDR3aa: CSVEVSGRDISTDTQYF
CDR3nt: TGCAGCGTTGAAGTCAGTGGCCGGGACATTAGCACAGATACGCAGTATTTT

j_gene: TRBJ2-2
v_gene: TRBV12-3/TRBV12-4
abundance: NA
d_gene: TRBD2
CDR3aa: CASTSYTSGKRTGELFF
CDR3nt: TGTGCCAGCACCTCCTACACTAGCGGGAAGCGCACCGGGGAGCTGTTTTTT

j_gene: TRBJ2-1
v_gene: TRBV4-1
abundance: many
d_gene: TRBD2
CDR3aa: CASLLAVGSYNEQFF
CDR3nt: TGCGCCAGCCTCCTAGCGGTGGGCTCCTACAATGAGCAGTTCTTC

j_gene: TRBJ1-1
v_gene: TRBV30
abundance: many
d_gene: NA
CDR3aa: CAWSVLIGLGTEAFF
CDR3nt: TGTGCCTGGAGTGTATTGATAGGGTTGGGTACTGAAGCTTTCTTT

j_gene: TRBJ2-1
v_gene: TRBV20-1
abundance: NA
d_gene: TRBD2
CDR3aa: CSVPSGSYNEQFF
CDR3nt: TGCAGTGTGCCTAGCGGTTCCTACAATGAGCAGTTCTTC

j_gene: TRBJ2-5
v_gene: TRBV5-1
abundance: NA
d_gene: TRBD1
CDR3aa: CASSRSKPGQGSDF
CDR3nt: TGCGCCAGCAGCCGAAGTAAACCGGGACAGGGGTCCGACTTC

j_gene: TRBJ2-7
v_gene: TRBV27
abundance: few
d_gene: TRBD2
CDR3aa: CASSYSAGALIYEQYF
CDR3nt: TGTGCCAGCAGTTACTCTGCGGGAGCTCTTATCTACGAGCAGTACTTC

j_gene: TRBJ1-6
v_gene: TRBV28
abundance: many
d_gene: TRBD1
CDR3aa: CASSPDRVRSPLHF
CDR3nt: TGTGCCAGCAGTCCGGACAGGGTGAGATCACCCCTCCACTTT

j_gene: TRBJ2-7
v_gene: TRBV29-1
abundance: many
d_gene: NA
CDR3aa: CSVGSYEQYF
CDR3nt: TGCAGCGTTGGGTCGTACGAGCAGTACTTC

j_gene: TRBJ2-4
v_gene: TRBV28
abundance: many
d_gene: NA
CDR3aa: CASSLTGSKNIQYF
CDR3nt: TGTGCCAGCAGTTTAACAGGGTCCAAAAACATTCAGTACTTC

j_gene: TRBJ2-7
v_gene: TRBV7-2
abundance: many
d_gene: NA
CDR3aa: CASSLSGWAEQYF
CDR3nt: TGTGCCAGCAGCTTATCGGGGTGGGCCGAGCAGTACTTC

j_gene: TRBJ1-5
v_gene: TRBV19
abundance: few
d_gene: NA
CDR3aa: CASSIPSGLGQPQHF
CDR3nt: TGTGCCAGTAGTATCCCCAGCGGGCTCGGGCAGCCCCAGCATTTT

j_gene: TRBJ2-7
v_gene: TRBV4-1
abundance: NA
d_gene: NA
CDR3aa: CASSQDPPGLRYEQYF
CDR3nt: TGCGCCAGCAGCCAAGATCCCCCGGGGCTCAGATACGAGCAGTACTTC

j_gene: TRBJ1-5
v_gene: TRBV19
abundance: few
d_gene: NA
CDR3aa: CASSVQGWGNQPQHF
CDR3nt: TGTGCCAGTAGTGTCCAGGGTTGGGGCAATCAGCCCCAGCATTTT

j_gene: TRBJ1-2
v_gene: TRBV28
abundance: few
d_gene: NA
CDR3aa: CASSLGRENYGYTF
CDR3nt: TGTGCCAGCAGTTTAGGCAGGGAAAACTATGGCTACACCTTC

j_gene: TRBJ1-2
v_gene: TRBV24-1
abundance: few
d_gene: NA
CDR3aa: CATSDIQGDDGYTF
CDR3nt: TGTGCCACCAGTGATATTCAGGGAGATGACGGCTACACCTTC

j_gene: TRBJ2-3
v_gene: TRBV25-1
abundance: NA
d_gene: TRBD2
CDR3aa: CASTLSSGGTDTQYF
CDR3nt: TGTGCCAGCACCCTATCTAGCGGGGGCACAGATACGCAGTATTTT

j_gene: TRBJ2-1
v_gene: TRBV7-9
abundance: many
d_gene: NA
CDR3aa: CASSLAAGRNEQFF
CDR3nt: TGTGCCAGCAGCTTAGCAGCGGGCAGGAATGAGCAGTTCTTC

j_gene: TRBJ2-2
v_gene: TRBV6-2/TRBV6-3
abundance: few
d_gene: NA
CDR3aa: CASSYRTAGGELFF
CDR3nt: TGTGCCAGCAGTTACAGGACAGCCGGCGGGGAGCTGTTTTTT

j_gene: TRBJ1-5
v_gene: TRBV12-3/TRBV12-4
abundance: many
d_gene: NA
CDR3aa: CASSFRDQPQHF
CDR3nt: TGTGCCAGCAGTTTCAGGGATCAGCCCCAGCATTTT

j_gene: TRBJ1-6
v_gene: TRBV27
abundance: few
d_gene: NA
CDR3aa: CASRRDGSGALHF
CDR3nt: TGTGCCAGCAGGAGGGATGGGTCGGGAGCCCTCCACTTT

j_gene: TRBJ2-1
v_gene: TRBV20-1
abundance: few
d_gene: TRBD2
CDR3aa: CSARDLRTSGILEQFF
CDR3nt: TGCAGTGCTAGAGATCTAAGGACTAGCGGGATTCTTGAGCAGTTCTTC

j_gene: TRBJ1-1
v_gene: TRBV12-3/TRBV12-4
abundance: many
d_gene: NA
CDR3aa: CASSPPKKTAEAFF
CDR3nt: TGTGCCAGCAGCCCCCCGAAAAAGACGGCTGAAGCTTTCTTT

j_gene: TRBJ2-7
v_gene: TRBV24-1
abundance: few
d_gene: NA
CDR3aa: CATSDGPLLEQYF
CDR3nt: TGTGCCACCAGTGATGGACCACTATTAGAGCAGTACTTC

j_gene: TRBJ1-5
v_gene: TRBV3-1
abundance: many
d_gene: NA
CDR3aa: CASSQAGLGRQPQHF
CDR3nt: TGTGCCAGCAGCCAAGCGGGTCTGGGGCGGCAGCCCCAGCATTTT

j_gene: TRBJ2-1
v_gene: TRBV7-9
abundance: NA
d_gene: NA
CDR3aa: CASSQGLVSLIPQFF
CDR3nt: TGCGCCAGCAGCCAAGGGTTAGTCAGCCTAATCCCCCAGTTCTTC

j_gene: TRBJ2-3
v_gene: TRBV6-2/TRBV6-3
abundance: NA
d_gene: TRBD1
CDR3aa: CASKYRGFSTDTQYF
CDR3nt: TGTGCCAGCAAATACAGGGGATTTAGCACAGATACGCAGTATTTT

j_gene: TRBJ2-3
v_gene: TRBV19
abundance: few
d_gene: TRBD2
CDR3aa: CASQTSGRGPYTDTQYF
CDR3nt: TGTGCCAGTCAGACTAGCGGGAGAGGACCGTACACAGATACGCAGTATTTT

j_gene: TRBJ2-7
v_gene: TRBV12-3/TRBV12-4
abundance: NA
d_gene: TRBD2
CDR3aa: CASSFVSASGEQYF
CDR3nt: TGTGCCAGCAGTTTTGTTTCGGCTAGCGGTGAGCAGTACTTC

j_gene: TRBJ2-7
v_gene: TRBV28
abundance: few
d_gene: TRBD1
CDR3aa: CASSETGPSSHEQYF
CDR3nt: TGTGCCAGCAGTGAGACAGGGCCAAGCTCCCACGAGCAGTACTTC

j_gene: TRBJ2-7
v_gene: TRBV29-1
abundance: few
d_gene: NA
CDR3aa: CSVEGDTNYEQYF
CDR3nt: TGCAGCGTTGAGGGGGACACTAACTACGAGCAGTACTTC

j_gene: TRBJ2-2
v_gene: TRBV30
abundance: NA
d_gene: NA
CDR3aa: CAWSVQVGGSGELFF
CDR3nt: TGTGCCTGGAGTGTACAAGTAGGGGGTTCCGGGGAGCTGTTTTTT

j_gene: TRBJ2-1
v_gene: TRBV5-1
abundance: few
d_gene: TRBD2
CDR3aa: CASSSTAASGKNPFSYNEQFF
CDR3nt: TGCGCCAGCAGCTCCACAGCGGCTAGCGGGAAAAACCCCTTCTCCTACAATGAGCAGTTCTTC

j_gene: TRBJ1-5
v_gene: TRBV28
abundance: few
d_gene: TRBD1
CDR3aa: CASSNLLGQGSQPQHF
CDR3nt: TGTGCCAGCAGTAACCTCTTAGGACAGGGCAGTCAGCCCCAGCATTTT

j_gene: TRBJ1-2
v_gene: TRBV3-1
abundance: NA
d_gene: TRBD1
CDR3aa: CASSQGRTGNYGYTF
CDR3nt: TGTGCCAGCAGCCAAGGCCGGACAGGGAACTATGGCTACACCTTC

j_gene: TRBJ1-5
v_gene: TRBV20-1
abundance: many
d_gene: NA
CDR3aa: CSARVLGNSNQPQHF
CDR3nt: TGCAGTGCTAGAGTGTTGGGGAATAGCAATCAGCCCCAGCATTTT

j_gene: TRBJ2-2
v_gene: TRBV6-1
abundance: NA
d_gene: NA
CDR3aa: CASRRGGPYTGELFF
CDR3nt: TGTGCCAGCAGGAGAGGGGGTCCTTACACCGGGGAGCTGTTTTTT

j_gene: TRBJ1-6
v_gene: TRBV28
abundance: many
d_gene: NA
CDR3aa: CASSSSTDNSPLHF
CDR3nt: NA

j_gene: TRBJ2-2
v_gene: TRBV2
abundance: many
d_gene: TRBD2
CDR3aa: CASSEFSGRANTGELFF
CDR3nt: TGTGCCAGCAGTGAATTTAGCGGGAGGGCCAACACCGGGGAGCTGTTTTTT

j_gene: TRBJ2-5
v_gene: TRBV6-2/TRBV6-3
abundance: few
d_gene: TRBD2
CDR3aa: CASSPSGLAEETQYF
CDR3nt: TGTGCCAGCAGCCCGTCGGGACTAGCGGAAGAGACCCAGTACTTC

j_gene: TRBJ2-3
v_gene: TRBV27
abundance: many
d_gene: NA
CDR3aa: CASSSRDNFLTQYF
CDR3nt: TGTGCCAGCAGTTCTCGGGACAACTTCCTTACGCAGTATTTT

j_gene: TRBJ1-2
v_gene: TRBV15
abundance: NA
d_gene: TRBD1
CDR3aa: CATSRAPGTGTYGYTF
CDR3nt: TGTGCCACCAGCAGAGCCCCCGGGACAGGGACATATGGCTACACCTTC

j_gene: TRBJ2-1
v_gene: TRBV29-1
abundance: NA
d_gene: NA
CDR3aa: CSGRDWDLPNYNEQFF
CDR3nt: TGCAGCGGTCGGGACTGGGACTTACCAAACTACAATGAGCAGTTCTTC

j_gene: TRBJ2-7
v_gene: TRBV29-1
abundance: NA
d_gene: TRBD2
CDR3aa: CSVERISSGDSYEQYF
CDR3nt: TGCAGCGTTGAAAGGATAAGTAGCGGGGATTCCTACGAGCAGTACTTC

j_gene: TRBJ2-7
v_gene: TRBV13
abundance: NA
d_gene: TRBD1
CDR3aa: CASSMTGTEQYF
CDR3nt: TGTGCCAGCAGCATGACAGGGACCGAGCAGTACTTC

j_gene: TRBJ2-7
v_gene: TRBV14
abundance: few
d_gene: NA
CDR3aa: CASSPNEWRASYEQYF
CDR3nt: TGTGCCAGCAGCCCCAACGAGTGGCGAGCCTCCTACGAGCAGTACTTC

j_gene: TRBJ1-5
v_gene: TRBV19
abundance: many
d_gene: NA
CDR3aa: CASSRDAFLSNQPQHF
CDR3nt: TGTGCCAGTAGTAGAGACGCGTTCTTAAGCAATCAGCCCCAGCATTTT

j_gene: TRBJ2-7
v_gene: TRBV29-1
abundance: NA
d_gene: NA
CDR3aa: CSRDSYEQYF
CDR3nt: TGCAGCAGGGATTCCTACGAGCAGTACTTC